The next 25 T cell receptor beta chains were all read from a single sample in a study of cytomegalovirus exposure and HLA in healthy donors. Primers: 60 Vbeta forward and 13 Jbeta reverse. The method was immunoSEQ multiplex PCR; TCRdb's version includes in-frame clones alone and lacks a portion of them. This sample has 150,000 to 200,000 clones; around 80% occur once, and the top ten carry roughly 1.6%. Source material: PBMCs. The receptors were gathered from a man aged 18 to 35 in good health and CMV-seronegative.

The chain couples TRBV9 to TRBJ1-2; the D is unclear. Germline lookup yields CDR1 SGDLS and CDR2 YYNGEE. V was pared by 4 bases and J by 7 bases, with 11 bases between. This CDR3 region has 12 residues. The CDR3 is CASSPDTAGYTF. The CDR3 DNA sequence: TGTGCCAGCAGCCCCGACACGGCTGGCTACACCTTC.

J is TRBJ2-1 and V is TRBV18, with D possibly TRBD2 on 6 matching bases. The CDR3 length is 15 residues. The germline CDR1 and CDR2 sequences are KGHSH and LQKENI. Trimming took off 3 bases at V and 13 bases at J, with 22 bases between the two ends. Here the CDR3 reads CASSPRDSTSSEQFF. CDR3 DNA: TGTGCCAGCTCACCCCGGGACTCTACCTCAAGCGAACAGTTCTTC.

This clone has just a few counts. The J gene is TRBJ2-7, the V gene TRBV27; TRBD2 aligns across 10 bases. Germline V gene data show CDR1 as MNHEY and CDR2 as SMNVEV (reference sequence). V was clipped by 1 base and J by 4 bases; unmatched bases: 4. The CDR3 loop spans 15 amino acids. The CDR3 region has the DNA TGTGCCAGCAGTTTATGGGCTAGCGGGAGTTACGAGCAGTACTTC. Translating gives CASSLWASGSYEQYF.

This clone has just one count. For the CDR3, the DNA is TGTGCCAGCAGCGAGGAGGGGACAGGGGCCTACGAGCAGTACTTC. Protein product: CASSEEGTGAYEQYF. V and J are TRBV6-1 and TRBJ2-7; 10 bases agree with TRBD1. V lost 6 bases and J lost 2; bases outside the gene matches: 7. CDR3 length: 15 residues. Per germline, CDR1 MNHNS and CDR2 SASEGT.

This CDR3 is CASSGGTGGYEQYF. CDR3 DNA: TGTGCCAGCAGCGGGGGGACAGGAGGCTACGAGCAGTACTTC. The rearrangement links TRBV9 to TRBJ2-7, with 8 positions matching TRBD1. The CDR3 has 14 amino acids. Germline V gene sequence: CDR1 SGDLS, CDR2 YYNGEE. V shed 3 bases, J shed 3 bases, and the junction held 5 bases outside the gene matches.

This chain joins TRBV9 and TRBJ2-2; 13 bases align to TRBD2. Germline CDR1 reads SGDLS; CDR2 reads YYNGEE. The CDR3 is 16 residues long. V lost 2 bases, J lost 5 bases, and 3 bases stayed unmatched. CDR3 in DNA: TGTGCCAGCAGCGTTACTAGCGGGAGGGGGACCGGGGAGCTGTTTTTT. It specifies CASSVTSGRGTGELFF.

The CDR3 here is CASSVGQGVTETQYF. DNA of the CDR3: TGTGCCAGCAGTGTAGGACAGGGGGTGACGGAGACCCAGTACTTC. The gene calls are TRBV6-1 and TRBJ2-5, with 10 positions matching TRBD1. The CDR3 contains 15 residues. Trimming cost V 4 bases and J 5 bases; bases outside gene matches: 7. CDR1 is MNHNS and CDR2 is SASEGT in the germline V gene.

The chain recombines TRBV6-5 with TRBJ2-1, with TRBD2 identical over 11 bases. V was pared by 7 bases and J by 5 bases, with 4 bases of the junction left unmatched. The CDR3 consists of 14 residues. Germline CDR1 reads MNHEY; CDR2 reads SVGAGI. In DNA form, the CDR3 reads TGTGCCAGCACCTTAGCGGGGGGGGACAATGAGCAGTTCTTC. Translated, it gives CASTLAGGDNEQFF.

The chain's CDR3 is CASSLVEEGAPYQETQYF. As DNA, the CDR3 is TGTGCCAGCAGCTTAGTTGAGGAGGGGGCACCTTACCAAGAGACCCAGTACTTC. The chain joins TRBV5-4 to TRBJ2-5; perhaps TRBD1 as D (7 bases). The CDR3 length is 18 residues. V was cut by 2 bases and J by 0 bases, with 20 bases left in between. Germline V CDR1 and CDR2: SGHNT, YYREEE (reference sequence).

The chain uses TRBV5-1 and TRBJ1-2; D unresolved. The CDR3 sequence is 14 residues long. Trimming left V 4 bases short and J 3 bases short, with 13 bases between. Germline assignment: CDR1 SGHRS and CDR2 YFSETQ. CDR3 sequence reads: CASSPTSPYYGYTF. The CDR3 DNA reads TGCGCCAGCAGCCCAACTTCACCCTACTATGGCTACACCTTC.

The chain links TRBV11-2 to TRBJ2-2, with 9 bases aligning to TRBD2. Germline values: CDR1 SGHAT, CDR2 FQNNGV. J lost 1 base, V lost 5 bases, and 8 bases had no gene match. The CDR3 length is 17 residues. CDR3 coding DNA: TGTGCCAGCAGCACTCCCGTAGCGGGAGTGAACACCGGGGAGCTGTTTTTT. It specifies CASSTPVAGVNTGELFF. Together with reference TRBV11-2 and TRBJ2-2, the CDR3 gives the full variable domain: EAGVAQSPRYKIIEKRQSVAFWCNPISGHATLYWYQQILGQGPKLLIQFQNNGVVDDSQLPKDRFSAERLKGVDSTLKIQPAKLEDSAVYLCASSTPVAGVNTGELFFGEGSRLTVL.

The V and J genes are TRBV20-1 and TRBJ2-7, with D maybe TRBD1 (6 bases). The CDR3 runs 11 residues. Germline V gene sequence: CDR1 DFQATT, CDR2 SNEGSKA (reference sequence). V was shortened by 5 bases and J by 6 bases, with 11 bases between the two germline ends. For the CDR3, the DNA is TGCAGTGCTTTTATAGGGGGCGAGCAGTACTTC. Its translation: CSAFIGGEQYF.

The rearrangement uses TRBV30 and TRBJ2-1; 9 nucleotides agree with TRBD2. The CDR3 loop spans 12 amino acids. V lost 0 bases to trimming and J lost 15 bases; unmatched junction nucleotides: 6. Looked up from germline, CDR1 is GTSNPN and CDR2 is SVGIG (reference sequence). The CDR3 loop reads CAWSVSGSSGFF. The CDR3 bases are TGTGCCTGGAGTGTTAGCGGGAGCTCTGGGTTCTTC.

Only a few counts were recorded for this clone. The V call is TRBV19, the J call TRBJ2-3, with 12 bases identical to TRBD2. V lost 6 bases and J lost 3; bases outside the gene matches: 7. The CDR3 covers 16 residues. Looked up from germline, CDR1 is LNHDA and CDR2 is SQIVND (reference sequence). CDR3: CASRMTGTSGTDTQYF. CDR3 bases: TGTGCCAGTAGAATGACCGGGACTAGCGGGACAGATACGCAGTATTTT. The entire variable domain, with the rest obtained from reference TRBV19 and TRBJ2-3, is as follows: DGGITQSPKYLFRKEGQNVTLSCEQNLNHDAMYWYRQDPGQGLRLIYYSQIVNDFQKGDIAEGYSVSREKKESFPLTVTSAQKNPTAFYLCASRMTGTSGTDTQYFGPGTRLTVL.

This chain connects TRBV18 to TRBJ1-6; a possible D gene is TRBD1 (6 bases). Per germline, CDR1 KGHSH and CDR2 LQKENI. Trimming removed 5 bases at V and 6 bases at J, with 11 bases between. The CDR3 runs to 14 residues. The CDR3 sequence is CASSSRQANSPLHF. In DNA, the CDR3 is TGTGCCAGCTCATCAAGACAGGCTAATTCACCCCTCCACTTT.

As for this clone: Within the sample, other DNA sequences also encode this same CDR3. This rearrangement joins TRBV5-1 to TRBJ2-5, with 10 bases matching TRBD2. The CDR3 consists of 14 residues. CDR1 is SGHRS and CDR2 is YFSETQ in the germline V gene. Trimming took 4 bases from V and 5 from J; bases not matched to a gene: 5. The CDR3 nucleotides are TGCGCCAGCAGCCCGGGACTAGCGAGGGAGACCCAGTACTTC. It is translated as CASSPGLARETQYF.

This clone occurred a few times. The J gene is TRBJ2-1, the V gene TRBV7-6; maybe TRBD2 (7 bases). Trimming shortened V by 1 base and J by 8 bases, and 15 bases separated the two germline ends. Looked up from germline, CDR1 is SGHVS and CDR2 is FNYEAQ. This CDR3 is 15 amino acids long. CDR3 amino acids: CASSLEGGGTHEQFF. DNA for the CDR3: TGTGCCAGCAGCTTAGAAGGGGGGGGGACGCATGAGCAGTTCTTC.

The genes are TRBV5-1 and TRBJ2-7; 16 nucleotides agree with TRBD2. CDR1 is SGHRS and CDR2 is YFSETQ in the germline V gene. After removal of 3 bases from V and 1 base from J, the junction contained 1 base not matched to a gene. CDR3 length: 16 residues. The DNA for the CDR3 is TGCGCCAGCAGCTCGGGACTAGCGGGAGGGTCCTACGAGCAGTACTTC. Protein sequence: CASSSGLAGGSYEQYF.

This chain connects TRBV18 to TRBJ2-2; D is unclear. The CDR3 sequence is 14 residues long. The V end was cut by 0 bases, the J end by 4 bases, with 6 bases between. Germline V gene lookup returns CDR1 KGHSH and CDR2 LQKENI. CDR3 nucleotides: TGTGCCAGCTCACCACCGAGGAGCACCGGGGAGCTGTTTTTT. Translating gives CASSPPRSTGELFF.

V gene TRBV28 combines with J gene TRBJ1-5; D gene unclear. From germline, CDR1 is MDHEN and CDR2 SYDVKM. The germline V and J ends were trimmed by 6 bases and 3 bases, with 18 bases remaining between them. This CDR3 is 16 amino acids long. The CDR3 sequence is CASSSPLLGDNQPQHF. CDR3 nucleotide sequence: TGTGCCAGCAGCTCACCCCTACTTGGAGACAATCAGCCCCAGCATTTT.

A few counts support this clone. V and J are TRBV4-2 and TRBJ1-2, with 7 bases that match TRBD1. Trimming at V came to 3 bases and at J to 5 bases, leaving 3 bases not matched to a gene. Germline values: CDR1 LGHNA, CDR2 YNFKEQ. There are 13 residues in the CDR3. The CDR3 is CASSQGTAYGYTF. The DNA of the CDR3 is TGTGCCAGCAGCCAGGGGACAGCTTATGGCTACACCTTC.

V is TRBV7-2 and J is TRBJ1-2, with D uncertain. V gave up 5 bases and J gave up 7 bases, with 14 bases separating them. The CDR3 contains 13 residues. Germline loops: CDR1 SGHTA, CDR2 FQGNSA. The CDR3 coding sequence is TGTGCCAGCAGCCTCCGGGATGGCGGTGGCTACACCTTC. It codes for CASSLRDGGGYTF.

The chain employs TRBV28 and TRBJ1-5; 7 bases are a match to TRBD1. CDR1 MDHEN and CDR2 SYDVKM come from the germline V gene. J was trimmed by 1 base and V by 10 bases; bases with no gene match: 4. CDR3 length: 13 residues. This chain's CDR3 is CAIQGKSNQPQHF. In nucleotides, the CDR3 is TGTGCCATACAGGGGAAGAGCAATCAGCCCCAGCATTTT.

The chain links TRBV7-9 to TRBJ2-5; 8 nucleotides match TRBD2. V lost 4 bases to trimming and J lost 2 bases; unmatched junction nucleotides: 6. The length of the CDR3 is 15 residues. Germline V lookup: CDR1 SEHNR, CDR2 FQNEAQ (reference sequence). This CDR3 reads CASSSGLAYQETQYF. CDR3 sequence (DNA): TGTGCCAGCAGCTCAGGACTAGCTTATCAAGAGACCCAGTACTTC.

The gene calls are TRBV28 and TRBJ2-1, with TRBD2 identical over 14 bases. This CDR3 region has 17 residues. Germline-derived CDR1 and CDR2 are MDHEN and SYDVKM. Trimming removed 5 bases from V and 3 bases from J; junction bases left unmatched: 6. In DNA form, the CDR3 reads TGTGCCAGCAGTCCTGGACTAGCGGGAGGTCTCTACAATGAGCAGTTCTTC. Translating gives CASSPGLAGGLYNEQFF.